This T cell receptor (beta chain) derives from a study of CD8+ T cells in alopecia areata. cDNA reverse transcribed from extracted RNA served as the sequencing template. Assay used: immunoSEQ multiplex PCR; TCRdb lists only in-frame clones, some missing. Of 150,000 to 200,000 clones listed, 50% to 75% are singletons. Treatment described: oral pan-JAK inhibitor, 5-10 mg twice daily. The CDR3 consists of 13 residues. The TCR was taken from a human donor with alopecia areata. This chain connects TRBV21-1 to TRBJ2-7; the DNA was not compared with TRBD1, the D call given in the table. TRBV21-1 is a known pseudogene. Source: CD4+ T cells sorted from blood, taken at approximately week 55, from a patient treated with tofacitinib. CDR3 amino acids: CATNRDRIHEQYF. The CDR3 coding sequence is TGTGCCACCAACAGGGACAGGATCCACGAGCAGTACTTC.